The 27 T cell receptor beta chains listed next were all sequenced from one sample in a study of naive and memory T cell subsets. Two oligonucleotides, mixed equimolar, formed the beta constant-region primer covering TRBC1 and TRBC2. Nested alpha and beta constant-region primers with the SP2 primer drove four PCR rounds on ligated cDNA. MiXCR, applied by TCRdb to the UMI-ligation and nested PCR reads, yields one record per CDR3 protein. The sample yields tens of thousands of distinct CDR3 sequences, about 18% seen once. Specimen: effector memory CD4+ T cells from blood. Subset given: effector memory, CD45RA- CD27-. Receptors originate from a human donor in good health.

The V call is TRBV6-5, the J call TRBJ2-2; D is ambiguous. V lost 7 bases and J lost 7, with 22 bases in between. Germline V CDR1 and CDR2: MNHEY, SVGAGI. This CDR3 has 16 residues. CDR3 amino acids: CASTRTSAINVGELFF. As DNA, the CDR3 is TGTGCCAGCACTAGGACCAGCGCGATCAACGTCGGGGAGCTGTTTTTT.

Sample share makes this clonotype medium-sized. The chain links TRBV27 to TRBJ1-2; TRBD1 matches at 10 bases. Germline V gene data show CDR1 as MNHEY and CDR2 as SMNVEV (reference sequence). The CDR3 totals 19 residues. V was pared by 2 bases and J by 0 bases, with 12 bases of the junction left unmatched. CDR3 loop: CASSLRVSDRGAANYGYTF. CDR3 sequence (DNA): TGTGCCAGCAGTTTACGGGTCTCGGACAGGGGGGCGGCTAACTATGGCTACACCTTC.

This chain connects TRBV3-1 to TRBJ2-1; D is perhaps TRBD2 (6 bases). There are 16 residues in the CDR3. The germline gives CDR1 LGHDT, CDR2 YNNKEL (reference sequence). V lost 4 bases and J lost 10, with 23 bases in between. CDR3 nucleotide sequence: TGTGCCAGCAGCCCCCCCCGGGGGTTCGCGACATTGGAGCAGTTCTTC. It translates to CASSPPRGFATLEQFF.

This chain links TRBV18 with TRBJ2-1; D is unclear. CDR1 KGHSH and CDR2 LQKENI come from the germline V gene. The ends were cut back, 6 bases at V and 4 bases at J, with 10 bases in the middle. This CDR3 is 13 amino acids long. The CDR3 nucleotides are TGTGCCAGCTCCCATGGCCCGTACAATGAGCAGTTCTTC. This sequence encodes CASSHGPYNEQFF.

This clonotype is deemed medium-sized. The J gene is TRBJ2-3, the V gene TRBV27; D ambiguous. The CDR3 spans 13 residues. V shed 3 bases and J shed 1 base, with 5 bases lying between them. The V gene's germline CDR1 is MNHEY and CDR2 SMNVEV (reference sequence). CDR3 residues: CASSFSGTDTQYF. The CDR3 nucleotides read TGTGCCAGCAGTTTTTCAGGCACAGATACGCAGTATTTT.

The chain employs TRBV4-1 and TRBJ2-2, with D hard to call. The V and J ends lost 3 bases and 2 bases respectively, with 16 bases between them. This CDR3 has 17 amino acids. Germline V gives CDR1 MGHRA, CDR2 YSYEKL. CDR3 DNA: TGCGCCAGCAGCCACCCCGCCCGCGACCGAAACACCGGGGAGCTGTTTTTT. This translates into CASSHPARDRNTGELFF.

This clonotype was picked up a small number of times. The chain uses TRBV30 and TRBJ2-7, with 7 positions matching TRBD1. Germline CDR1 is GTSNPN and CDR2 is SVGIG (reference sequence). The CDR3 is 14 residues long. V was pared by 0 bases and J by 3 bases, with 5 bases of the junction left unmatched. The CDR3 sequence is CAWSVSGTVYEQYF. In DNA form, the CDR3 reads TGTGCCTGGAGTGTATCCGGGACAGTCTACGAGCAGTACTTC.

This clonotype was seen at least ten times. DNA of the CDR3: TGTGCCACCAGTGAAAGAAACGTTGGTCAGTTCTTC. Protein sequence: CATSERNVGQFF. V usage is TRBV24-1 and J usage is TRBJ2-1; D is unclear. The germline V and J ends were trimmed by 4 bases and 13 bases, with 13 bases remaining between them. Germline V CDR1 and CDR2: KGHDR, SFDVKD. The length of the CDR3 is 12 residues.

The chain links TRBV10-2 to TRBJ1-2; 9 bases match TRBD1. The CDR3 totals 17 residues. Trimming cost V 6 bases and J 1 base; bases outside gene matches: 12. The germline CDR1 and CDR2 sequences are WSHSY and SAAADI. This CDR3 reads CASRGQGLRGNNYGYTF. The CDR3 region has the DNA TGCGCCAGCAGGGGACAGGGTCTTCGAGGAAATAACTATGGCTACACCTTC.

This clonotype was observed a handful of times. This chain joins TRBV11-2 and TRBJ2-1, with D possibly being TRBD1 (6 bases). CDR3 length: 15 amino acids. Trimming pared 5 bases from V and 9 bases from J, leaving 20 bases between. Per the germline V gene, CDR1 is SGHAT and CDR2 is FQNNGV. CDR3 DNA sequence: TGTGCCAGCAGCCAACTAGGGGGTCTTCGGGGTGAGCAGTTCTTC. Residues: CASSQLGGLRGEQFF.

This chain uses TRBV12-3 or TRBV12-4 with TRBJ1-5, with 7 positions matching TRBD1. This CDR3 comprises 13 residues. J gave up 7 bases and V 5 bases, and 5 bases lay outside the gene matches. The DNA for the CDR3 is TGTGCCAGCAGTCACGGACAGGTCCAGCCCCAGCATTTT. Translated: CASSHGQVQPQHF.

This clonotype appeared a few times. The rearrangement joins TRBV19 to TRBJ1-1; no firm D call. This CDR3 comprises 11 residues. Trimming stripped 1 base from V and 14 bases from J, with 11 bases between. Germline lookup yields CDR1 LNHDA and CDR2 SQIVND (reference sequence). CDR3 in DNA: TGTGCCAGTAGTATAGGCCCGACGAGCTTCTTT. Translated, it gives CASSIGPTSFF.

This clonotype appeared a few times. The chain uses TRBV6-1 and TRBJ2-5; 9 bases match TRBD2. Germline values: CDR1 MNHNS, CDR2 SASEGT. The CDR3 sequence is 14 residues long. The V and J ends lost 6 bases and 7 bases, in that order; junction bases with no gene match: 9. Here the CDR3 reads CASRTSGYAGTQYF. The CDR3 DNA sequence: TGTGCCAGCAGGACTAGCGGCTACGCGGGGACCCAGTACTTC.

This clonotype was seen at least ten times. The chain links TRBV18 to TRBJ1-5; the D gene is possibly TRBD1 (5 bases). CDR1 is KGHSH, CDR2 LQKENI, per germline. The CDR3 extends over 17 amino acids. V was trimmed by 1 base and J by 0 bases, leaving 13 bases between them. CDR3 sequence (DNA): TGTGCCAGCTCACCACTCGGGACGGCAAATAGCAATCAGCCCCAGCATTTT. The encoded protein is CASSPLGTANSNQPQHF.

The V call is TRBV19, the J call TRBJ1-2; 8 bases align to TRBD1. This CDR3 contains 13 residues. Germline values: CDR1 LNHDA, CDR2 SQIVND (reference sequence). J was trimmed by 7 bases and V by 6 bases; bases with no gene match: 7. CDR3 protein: CASSKTGVVGYTF. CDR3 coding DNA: TGTGCCAGTAGCAAGACAGGGGTGGTTGGCTACACCTTC.

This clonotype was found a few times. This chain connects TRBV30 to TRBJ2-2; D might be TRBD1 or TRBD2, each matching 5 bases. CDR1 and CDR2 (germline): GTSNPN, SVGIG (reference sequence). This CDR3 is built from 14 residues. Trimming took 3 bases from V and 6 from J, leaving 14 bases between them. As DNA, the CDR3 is TGTGCCTGGAGAAGGCCGGGGCTGGCCGGGGAGCTGTTTTTT. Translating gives CAWRRPGLAGELFF.

CDR3 loop: CASSVELAPREQFF. Written as DNA, the CDR3 is TGTGCCAGCAGCGTAGAACTAGCGCCGAGGGAGCAGTTCTTC. The chain joins TRBV9 to TRBJ2-1, with 7 positions matching TRBD2. The trim removed 0 bases at V and 10 bases at J, leaving 7 bases unmatched. The CDR3 loop spans 14 amino acids. The germline CDR1 and CDR2 sequences are SGDLS and YYNGEE.

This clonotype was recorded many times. CDR3 bases: TGCAGCGTTGCGAAGTCCGGGACAGGGATCCGGAACACTGAAGCTTTCTTT. This gives the protein CSVAKSGTGIRNTEAFF. This chain links TRBV29-1 with TRBJ1-1, with 9 bases matching TRBD1. The junction had 13 bases not matched to a gene; V was cut back by 4 bases and J by 1 base. CDR1 and CDR2 from the germline V gene are SQVTM and ANQGSEA. The CDR3 runs 17 residues.

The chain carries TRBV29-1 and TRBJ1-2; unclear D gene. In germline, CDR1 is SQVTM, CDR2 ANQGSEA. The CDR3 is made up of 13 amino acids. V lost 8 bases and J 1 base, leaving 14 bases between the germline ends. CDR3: CSSWEPFNYGYTF. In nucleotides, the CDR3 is TGCAGCTCGTGGGAACCTTTTAACTATGGCTACACCTTC. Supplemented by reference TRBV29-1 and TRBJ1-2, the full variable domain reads SAVISQKPSRDICQRGTSLTIQCQVDSQVTMMFWYRQQPGQSLTLIATANQGSEATYESGFVIDKFPISRPNLTFSTLTVSNMSPEDSSIYLCSSWEPFNYGYTFGSGTRLTVV.

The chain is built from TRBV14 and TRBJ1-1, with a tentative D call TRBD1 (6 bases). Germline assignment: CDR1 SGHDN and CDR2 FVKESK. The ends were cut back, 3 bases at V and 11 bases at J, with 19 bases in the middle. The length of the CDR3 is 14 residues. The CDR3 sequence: CASSHVGGPPGAFF. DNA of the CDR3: TGTGCCAGCAGCCACGTCGGGGGGCCGCCCGGGGCTTTCTTT.

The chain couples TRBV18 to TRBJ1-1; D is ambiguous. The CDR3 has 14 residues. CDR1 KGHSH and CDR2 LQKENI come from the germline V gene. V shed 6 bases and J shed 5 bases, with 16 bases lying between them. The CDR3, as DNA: TGTGCCAGCTCTGTTACGACGGGATGGACTGAAGCTTTCTTT. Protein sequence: CASSVTTGWTEAFF.

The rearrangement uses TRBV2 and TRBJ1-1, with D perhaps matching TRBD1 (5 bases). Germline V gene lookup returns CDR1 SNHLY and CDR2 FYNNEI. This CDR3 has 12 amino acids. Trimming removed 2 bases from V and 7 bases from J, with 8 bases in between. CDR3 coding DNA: TGTGCCAGCAGTGAACAGGGAAATGAAGCTTTCTTT. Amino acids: CASSEQGNEAFF.

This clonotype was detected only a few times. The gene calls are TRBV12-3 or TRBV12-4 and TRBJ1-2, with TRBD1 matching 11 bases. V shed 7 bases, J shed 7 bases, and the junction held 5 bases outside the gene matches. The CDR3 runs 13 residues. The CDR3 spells CASTVGQGAGYTF. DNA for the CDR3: TGTGCCAGCACCGTCGGACAGGGGGCTGGCTACACCTTC.

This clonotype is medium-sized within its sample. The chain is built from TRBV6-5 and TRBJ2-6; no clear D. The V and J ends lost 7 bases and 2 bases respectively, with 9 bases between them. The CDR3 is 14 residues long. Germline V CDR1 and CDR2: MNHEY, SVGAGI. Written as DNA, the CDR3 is TGTGCCAGCAAAGGCGTTACTGGGGCCAACGTCCTGACTTTC. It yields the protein CASKGVTGANVLTF.

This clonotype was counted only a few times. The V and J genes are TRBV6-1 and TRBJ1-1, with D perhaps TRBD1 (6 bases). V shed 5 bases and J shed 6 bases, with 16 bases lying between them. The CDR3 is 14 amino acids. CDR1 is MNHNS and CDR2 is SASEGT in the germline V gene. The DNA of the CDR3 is TGTGCCAGCAGTTACAGGGAGGGTAGCTCTGAAGCTTTCTTT. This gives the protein CASSYREGSSEAFF.

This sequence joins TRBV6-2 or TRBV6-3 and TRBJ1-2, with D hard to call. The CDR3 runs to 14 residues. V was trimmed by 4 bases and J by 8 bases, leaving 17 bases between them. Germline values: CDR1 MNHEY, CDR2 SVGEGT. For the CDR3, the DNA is TGTGCCAGCAGTTCCCCTCAACCCAGCGGAGGCTACACCTTC. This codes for CASSSPQPSGGYTF.

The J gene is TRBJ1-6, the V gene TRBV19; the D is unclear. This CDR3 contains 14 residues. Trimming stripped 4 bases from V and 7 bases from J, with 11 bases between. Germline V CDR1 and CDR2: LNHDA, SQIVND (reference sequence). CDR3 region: CASSTLAGNSPLHF. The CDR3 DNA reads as TGTGCCAGTAGTACCCTCGCGGGGAATTCACCCCTCCACTTT.